A selection of T cell receptor beta chains follows, all from one sample in a study of blood T cell repertoires in COVID-19. The protocol was immunoSEQ multiplex PCR, while the TCRdb copy is restricted to in-frame clones and leaves out a portion. The table shows 70,000 or so clones, with approximately 86% occurring only once. The specimen was peripheral blood. The receptors derive from a woman between 50 and 59 years old with acute or convalescent COVID-19. Both conserved end residues are part of each CDR3. Each record gives: V gene, D gene, J gene, clone size, CDR3 DNA, CDR3 protein. The D gene is left open where the match is weak. Clone size is given for some rows only: seen once, a few or many times, or a class if the clone is expanded.

>TRBV3-1/TRBV3-2|TRBD1|TRBJ1-1|.
TGTGCCAGCAGCCATAGCGACAGGGGGAGTGAAGCTTTCTTT
CASSHSDRGSEAFF
>TRBV6-6|TRBD2|TRBJ2-1|.
TGTGCCAGCACCCGACGGGGGGGCGCTTTCCATGAGCAGTTCTTC
CASTRRGGAFHEQFF
>TRBV11-2|.|TRBJ2-2|once
TGTGCCAGCAGCAACTATTTGCGCTATTGGGAGCTGTTTTTT
CASSNYLRYWELFF
>TRBV30|.|TRBJ1-2|.
TGTGCCTGGACGGACTCTAACTATGGCTACACCTTC
CAWTDSNYGYTF
>TRBV29-1|.|TRBJ2-5|.
TGCAGCGTACTCCGGACAGTTGCCCAAGAGACCCAGTACTTC
CSVLRTVAQETQYF
>TRBV30|TRBD2|TRBJ2-7|.
TGTGCCTGGAAAGAGGCGGGTCGGGGGGGTTTGCAGTACTTC
CAWKEAGRGGLQYF
>TRBV30|.|TRBJ2-1|.
TGTGCCTGGAGCCAGGAAGGTCCCTACAATGAGCAGTTCTTC
CAWSQEGPYNEQFF
>TRBV14|.|TRBJ1-1|.
TGTGCCAGCAGCCACTTCCCGATTCCTCGAAACATTAACACTGAAGCTTTCTTT
CASSHFPIPRNINTEAFF
>TRBV4-3|TRBD2|TRBJ2-4|.
TGCGCCAGCAGCCAGGAGACTAGCGGAGCAGCCAAAAACATTCAGTACTTC
CASSQETSGAAKNIQYF
>TRBV4-2|TRBD1|TRBJ1-1|.
TGTGCCAGCAGCCACCCCGAACAGGGGGCCGGAGCTTTCTTT
CASSHPEQGAGAFF
>TRBV13|TRBD1|TRBJ1-1|.
TGTGCCAGCAGCAGAGGGACAGGGAACACTGAAGCTTTCTTT
CASSRGTGNTEAFF
>TRBV19|.|TRBJ1-1|.
TGTGCCAGTACCCCCTGGAGGGATAACACTGAAGCTTTCTTT
CASTPWRDNTEAFF
>TRBV12-5|TRBD1|TRBJ1-5|.
TGTGCTAGTGGCTACGGGACAGGGGGTAGTCAGCCCCAGCATTTT
CASGYGTGGSQPQHF
>TRBV18|.|TRBJ2-3|.
TGTGCCAGCTCACCACCGACAGGCCGAGATACGCAGTATTTT
CASSPPTGRDTQYF
>TRBV27|TRBD1|TRBJ1-2|.
TGTGCCAGCAGTCCCGCCCTGACAGGGCCTGGCTACACCTTC
CASSPALTGPGYTF
>TRBV19|.|TRBJ1-1|.
TGTGCCAGTAGTTCAGGGTTTAGCACTGAAGCTTTCTTT
CASSSGFSTEAFF
>TRBV6-5|.|TRBJ1-1|once
TGTGCCAGCAGTTACGCAGGGCACACTGAAGCTTTCTTT
CASSYAGHTEAFF